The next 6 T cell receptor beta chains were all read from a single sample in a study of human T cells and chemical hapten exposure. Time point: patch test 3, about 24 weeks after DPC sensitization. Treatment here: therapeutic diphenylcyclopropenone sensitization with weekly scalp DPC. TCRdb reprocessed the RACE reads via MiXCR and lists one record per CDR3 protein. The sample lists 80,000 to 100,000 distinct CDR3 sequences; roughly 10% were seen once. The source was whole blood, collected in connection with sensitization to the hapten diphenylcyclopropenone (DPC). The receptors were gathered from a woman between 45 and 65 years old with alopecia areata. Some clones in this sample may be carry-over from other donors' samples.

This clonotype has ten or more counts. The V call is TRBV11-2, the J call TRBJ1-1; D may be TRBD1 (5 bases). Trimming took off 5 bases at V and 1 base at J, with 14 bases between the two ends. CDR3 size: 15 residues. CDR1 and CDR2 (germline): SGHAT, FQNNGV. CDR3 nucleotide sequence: TGTGCCAGCAGCGGGTCCGGGACCCCGAACACTGAAGCTTTCTTT. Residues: CASSGSGTPNTEAFF. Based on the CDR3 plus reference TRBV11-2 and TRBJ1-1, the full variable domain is EAGVAQSPRYKIIEKRQSVAFWCNPISGHATLYWYQQILGQGPKLLIQFQNNGVVDDSQLPKDRFSAERLKGVDSTLKIQPAKLEDSAVYLCASSGSGTPNTEAFFGQGTRLTVV.

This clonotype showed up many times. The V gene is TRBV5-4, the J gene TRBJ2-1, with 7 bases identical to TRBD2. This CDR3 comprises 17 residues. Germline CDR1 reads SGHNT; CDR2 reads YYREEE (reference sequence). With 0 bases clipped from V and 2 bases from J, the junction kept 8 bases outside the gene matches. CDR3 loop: CASSLVSGEGAYNEQFF. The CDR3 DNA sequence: TGTGCCAGCAGCTTGGTCAGCGGGGAGGGTGCCTACAATGAGCAGTTCTTC.

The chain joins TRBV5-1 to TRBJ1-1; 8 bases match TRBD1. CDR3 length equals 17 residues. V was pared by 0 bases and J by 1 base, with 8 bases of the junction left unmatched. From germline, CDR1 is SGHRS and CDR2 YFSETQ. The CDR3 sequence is CASSLDLWTGQNTEAFF. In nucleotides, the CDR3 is TGCGCCAGCAGCTTGGACCTCTGGACAGGGCAGAACACTGAAGCTTTCTTT.

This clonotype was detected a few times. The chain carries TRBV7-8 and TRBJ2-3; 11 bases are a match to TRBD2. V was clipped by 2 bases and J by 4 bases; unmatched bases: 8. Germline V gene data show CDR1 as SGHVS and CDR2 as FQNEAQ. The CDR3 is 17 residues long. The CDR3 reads CASSLLAGGFSADTQYF. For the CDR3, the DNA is TGTGCCAGCAGCTTACTAGCGGGAGGATTCAGCGCAGATACGCAGTATTTT. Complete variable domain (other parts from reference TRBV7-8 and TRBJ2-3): GAGVSQSPRYKVAKRGQDVALRCDPISGHVSLFWYQQALGQGPEFLTYFQNEAQLDKSGLPSDRFFAERPEGSVSTLKIQRTQQEDSAVYLCASSLLAGGFSADTQYFGPGTRLTVL.

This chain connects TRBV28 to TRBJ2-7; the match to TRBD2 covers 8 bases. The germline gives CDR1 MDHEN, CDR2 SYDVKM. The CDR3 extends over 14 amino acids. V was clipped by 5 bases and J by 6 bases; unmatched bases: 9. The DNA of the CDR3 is TGTGCCAGCAGTCCCTGGGCGGGAGGAGGCGAGCAGTACTTC. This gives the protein CASSPWAGGGEQYF.

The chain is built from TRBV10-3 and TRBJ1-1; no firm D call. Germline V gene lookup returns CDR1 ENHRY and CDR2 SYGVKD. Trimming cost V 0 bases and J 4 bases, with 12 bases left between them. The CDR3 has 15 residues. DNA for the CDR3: TGTGCCATCAGTGAGTCGAGCATAGGACGCACTGAAGCTTTCTTT. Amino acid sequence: CAISESSIGRTEAFF.